The 25 T cell receptor beta chains listed next were all sequenced from one sample in a study of technical replicates of blood from a few donors. TCRdb keeps only in-frame clones here, not all; method: immunoSEQ multiplex PCR. This sample has about 76,000 clones, with approximately 94% found just once. The sample comprised T cells isolated from PBMCs. All receptors come from a human donor in good health.

The chain is built from TRBV30 and TRBJ2-6; TRBD2 is a possible D gene (7 bases). Per the germline V gene, CDR1 is GTSNPN and CDR2 is SVGIG (reference sequence). Trimming shortened V by 0 bases and J by 5 bases, and 20 bases separated the two germline ends. The CDR3 length is 18 residues. The CDR3 bases are TGTGCCTGGAGTGTACCTTTAGGGGGGGAAGAGTGGGCCAACGTCCTGACTTTC. Translating gives CAWSVPLGGEEWANVLTF.

The CDR3 spells CASIRPRGQGDREWAKTQYF. The CDR3 DNA reads as TGTGCCAGCATCCGCCCGCGGGGACAGGGAGATCGCGAGTGGGCTAAGACCCAGTACTTC. The chain joins TRBV27 to TRBJ2-5; 9 bases are a match to TRBD1. The CDR3 extends over 20 amino acids. Germline values: CDR1 MNHEY, CDR2 SMNVEV (reference sequence). V shed 7 bases, J shed 6 bases, and the junction held 27 bases outside the gene matches.

This clone was recorded only once. V usage is TRBV7-2 and J usage is TRBJ2-1; 12 positions agree with TRBD2. Trimming took 0 bases from V and 8 from J; bases not matched to a gene: 2. This CDR3 has 15 amino acids. Germline V gene sequence: CDR1 SGHTA, CDR2 FQGNSA. CDR3 in DNA: TGTGCCAGCAGCTTAGCTCTAGCGGGGGGGTATGAGCAGTTCTTC. The encoded protein is CASSLALAGGYEQFF.

V is TRBV10-3 and J is TRBJ2-2, with 13 bases that match TRBD2. J was trimmed by 4 bases and V by 9 bases; bases with no gene match: 14. This CDR3 region has 18 residues. The V gene's germline CDR1 is ENHRY and CDR2 SYGVKD. The CDR3: CAIRGVPGLAGSTGELFF. Here the CDR3 DNA reads TGTGCCATTCGCGGGGTCCCGGGACTAGCGGGGAGCACCGGGGAGCTGTTTTTT.

This clone was recorded only once. This chain links TRBV29-1 with TRBJ2-3, with 8 bases fitting TRBD1. The CDR3 is 14 residues long. Germline V lookup: CDR1 SQVTM, CDR2 ANQGSEA. J lost 4 bases, V lost 6 bases, and 9 bases had no gene match. The CDR3 bases are TGCAGCGTCGAGACAGGGGAGCTGGCAGATACGCAGTATTTT. Protein product: CSVETGELADTQYF.

The CDR3 spells CASSVPIAGGDTDTQYF. DNA for the CDR3: TGTGCCAGCAGCGTACCCATAGCGGGAGGTGACACAGATACGCAGTATTTT. The chain has TRBV9 and TRBJ2-3; 10 bases match TRBD2. V shed 1 base, J shed 2 bases, and the junction held 7 bases outside the gene matches. Germline loops: CDR1 SGDLS, CDR2 YYNGEE. CDR3 length: 17 amino acids.

The chain employs TRBV5-1 and TRBJ2-7; perhaps TRBD1 as D (6 bases). The CDR3 length is 15 residues. V lost 6 bases and J 1 base, leaving 17 bases between the germline ends. Germline V lookup: CDR1 SGHRS, CDR2 YFSETQ. CDR3 bases: TGCGCCAGCAACGACGAACTGGGGGCTTCCTACGAGCAGTACTTC. It codes for CASNDELGASYEQYF.

The chain employs TRBV7-6 and TRBJ2-5; no clear D gene. Deletions cut 5 bases from V and 7 bases from J, with 11 bases between. The CDR3 has 12 amino acids. CDR1 and CDR2 from the germline V gene are SGHVS and FNYEAQ. In nucleotides, the CDR3 is TGTGCCAGCAGCCCCTATTATGGGACCCAGTACTTC. The encoded protein is CASSPYYGTQYF.

The chain has TRBV19 and TRBJ1-1; 9 nucleotides align to TRBD1. The CDR3 spans 17 residues. V shed 6 bases, J shed 4 bases, and the junction held 15 bases outside the gene matches. From germline, CDR1 is LNHDA and CDR2 SQIVND (reference sequence). CDR3 nucleotides: TGTGCCAGTAGCCTGACGGACAGGGGAGGACTTGCCACTGAAGCTTTCTTT. This sequence encodes CASSLTDRGGLATEAFF.

The V gene is TRBV2, the J gene TRBJ2-3; 7 nucleotides match TRBD2. This CDR3 contains 17 residues. V was clipped by 6 bases and J by 2 bases; unmatched bases: 14. Germline V gene sequence: CDR1 SNHLY, CDR2 FYNNEI. CDR3 amino acids: CASRPGSSGYITDTQYF. CDR3 nucleotide sequence: TGTGCCAGCAGACCAGGTTCTAGCGGTTATATCACAGATACGCAGTATTTT. Filled out from reference TRBV2 and TRBJ2-3, the complete variable domain reads EPEVTQTPSHQVTQMGQEVILRCVPISNHLYFYWYRQILGQKVEFLVSFYNNEISEKSEIFDDQFSVERPDGSNFTLKIRSTKLEDSAMYFCASRPGSSGYITDTQYFGPGTRLTVL.

The chain combines TRBV4-1 with TRBJ2-7; TRBD1 aligns across 7 bases. With 7 bases clipped from V and 1 base from J, the junction kept 10 bases outside the gene matches. CDR1 is MGHRA, CDR2 YSYEKL, per germline. The CDR3 length is 15 residues. CDR3 loop: CASTRGPGGSYEQYF. DNA for the CDR3: TGCGCCAGCACAAGGGGACCAGGGGGTTCCTACGAGCAGTACTTC.

V is TRBV4-2 and J is TRBJ2-7, with TRBD2 matching 8 bases. V shed 0 bases, J shed 6 bases, and the junction held 10 bases outside the gene matches. The CDR3 covers 16 residues. Germline CDR1 LGHNA, CDR2 YNFKEQ. CDR3 DNA sequence: TGTGCCAGCAGCCAAGATTACCCCGGACTAGCCAGCGAGCAGTACTTC. Residues: CASSQDYPGLASEQYF.

The chain uses TRBV29-1 and TRBJ1-1, with D possibly being TRBD1 (5 bases). The germline V gene encodes CDR1 SQVTM and CDR2 ANQGSEA. V dropped 6 bases and J dropped 0 bases, with 11 bases sitting between them. CDR3 length: 13 residues. The CDR3 here is CSVARVVNTEAFF. The CDR3, as DNA: TGCAGCGTGGCCAGGGTGGTGAACACTGAAGCTTTCTTT.

In regard to this clone: Germline is not matched at one junction end, which may reflect a read error. This chain uses TRBV10-1 with TRBJ2-5; D call uncertain. The CDR3 sequence is 9 residues long. Germline V gives CDR1 WNHNN, CDR2 SYGVQD (reference sequence). The CDR3 DNA sequence: TGCGCCACCTCCGAGAACCAGTACTTC. Amino acid sequence: CATSENQYF.

The rearrangement joins TRBV30 to TRBJ1-3; 7 nucleotides match TRBD1. The CDR3 spans 15 residues. Per the germline V gene, CDR1 is GTSNPN and CDR2 is SVGIG (reference sequence). With V trimmed by 1 base and J by 3 bases, 6 bases remained unmatched. The CDR3: CAWSEAGGVGNTIYF. The CDR3 region has the DNA TGTGCCTGGAGTGAGGCAGGGGGTGTTGGAAACACCATATATTTT.

This clone was seen once. This chain connects TRBV27 to TRBJ2-2; D is uncertain. CDR3 length: 14 residues. V was cut by 2 bases and J by 7 bases, with 11 bases left in between. Germline V gene lookup returns CDR1 MNHEY and CDR2 SMNVEV (reference sequence). Here the CDR3 reads CASSLQAINGELFF. The DNA of the CDR3 is TGTGCCAGCAGTTTACAGGCTATTAACGGGGAGCTGTTTTTT.

This chain joins TRBV6-5 and TRBJ1-1; perhaps TRBD1 as D (6 bases). Germline-derived CDR1 and CDR2 are MNHEY and SVGAGI. This CDR3 spans 15 amino acids. Between the trimmed V and J ends, which lost 6 bases and 5 bases, there was a span of 19 bases. The CDR3 sequence is CASSLGGGAWTEAFF. DNA for the CDR3: TGTGCCAGCAGCCTAGGAGGGGGGGCTTGGACTGAAGCTTTCTTT.

The chain is built from TRBV18 and TRBJ1-4, with a weak D call TRBD1 (6 bases). V lost 3 bases and J 7 bases, leaving 18 bases between the germline ends. Germline CDR1 is KGHSH and CDR2 is LQKENI. CDR3 length equals 16 residues. The CDR3 region is CASSPGGRGLSEKLFF. CDR3 in DNA: TGTGCCAGCTCACCCGGTGGTAGGGGGTTATCTGAAAAACTGTTTTTT.

The chain recombines TRBV7-9 with TRBJ1-1, with 7 bases that match TRBD1. Germline CDR1 reads SEHNR; CDR2 reads FQNEAQ (reference sequence). The V segment lost 4 bases and the J segment 0 bases; nucleotides outside the gene matches: 5. There are 15 residues in the CDR3. The CDR3, as DNA: TGTGCCAGCAGCTACGACAGGGAAATGAACACTGAAGCTTTCTTT. Translating it yields CASSYDREMNTEAFF.

This chain connects TRBV7-3 to TRBJ1-4, with 7 bases lining up with TRBD1. The length of the CDR3 is 15 residues. Germline CDR1 SGHTA, CDR2 FQGTGA. The V segment lost 3 bases and the J segment 6 bases; nucleotides outside the gene matches: 7. In nucleotides, the CDR3 is TGTGCCAGCAGCTTGGGCCGGGACAGAGATGAAAAACTGTTTTTT. Protein: CASSLGRDRDEKLFF.

This rearrangement joins TRBV6-5 to TRBJ1-2; D is ambiguous. Trimming shortened V by 7 bases and J by 4 bases, and 13 bases separated the two germline ends. Per germline, CDR1 MNHEY and CDR2 SVGAGI. CDR3 size: 13 residues. The CDR3 loop is CASTGLLGYGYTF. The DNA of the CDR3 is TGTGCCAGCACTGGACTCTTGGGCTATGGCTACACCTTC.

The V call is TRBV5-1, the J call TRBJ2-4, with 10 nucleotides matching TRBD1. The germline CDR1 and CDR2 sequences are SGHRS and YFSETQ. This CDR3 has 18 residues. V shed 2 bases and J 1 base; nucleotides not matched to a gene: 9. CDR3 nucleotides: TGCGCCAGCAGCTTTGGGCGTTCGGGACAGGGGGCCAAAAACATTCAGTACTTC. Its translation is CASSFGRSGQGAKNIQYF.

J is TRBJ2-1 and V is TRBV9; no firm D call. V lost 4 bases and J lost 5, with 16 bases in between. Germline CDR1 SGDLS, CDR2 YYNGEE. CDR3 size: 15 residues. The CDR3 protein is CASSLEFGSHNEQFF. The CDR3 DNA is TGTGCCAGCAGCCTAGAATTCGGGTCCCACAATGAGCAGTTCTTC.

A note on this clone: One end of the junction fails to match germline, which may point to a read error. CDR3 region: CASSLARDFSYNEQFF. The CDR3 DNA follows: TGTGCCAGCAGCCTAGCACGGGACTTCTCCTACAATGAGCAGTTCTTC. The chain joins TRBV7-2 to TRBJ2-1; maybe TRBD2 (6 bases). Germline V lookup: CDR1 SGHTA, CDR2 FQGNSA. The CDR3 length is 16 residues.

This clone was found once. The V gene is TRBV5-4, the J gene TRBJ2-1, with D perhaps matching TRBD1 (6 bases). V was pared by 6 bases and J by 6 bases, with 13 bases between. CDR1 SGHNT and CDR2 YYREEE come from the germline V gene (reference sequence). CDR3 length: 13 residues. The CDR3 DNA is TGTGCCAGCATGGAACAGGGTTTCAATGAGCAGTTCTTC. Residues: CASMEQGFNEQFF.